These 9 T cell receptor beta chains share one sample of origin, sequenced in a study of blood T cell repertoires in COVID-19. Only in-frame clones appear in the TCRdb table, and some are missing; sequencing was by immunoSEQ multiplex PCR. The repertoire holds hundreds of thousands of clones, approximately 90% seen once, with under 3% in the top ten. Source material: PBMCs or T cells enriched from blood (not recorded which). The receptors derive from a woman aged 18-35 years who had recovered from COVID-19.

The rearrangement joins TRBV5-4 to TRBJ1-1; the match to TRBD1 covers 11 bases. J was trimmed by 3 bases and V by 4 bases; bases with no gene match: 5. Germline V gives CDR1 SGHNT, CDR2 YYREEE (reference sequence). The CDR3 extends over 15 amino acids. The DNA for the CDR3 is TGTGCCAGCAGCGGAAGGACAGGGGGCTACACTGAAGCTTTCTTT. Translating gives CASSGRTGGYTEAFF.

This chain connects TRBV5-4 to TRBJ2-7; D is undetermined. V lost 0 bases and J 5 bases, leaving 12 bases between the germline ends. Per germline, CDR1 SGHNT and CDR2 YYREEE (reference sequence). This CDR3 comprises 14 residues. The CDR3 region is CASSLGHQEHEQYF. As DNA, the CDR3 is TGTGCCAGCAGCTTGGGTCATCAGGAACACGAGCAGTACTTC.

The CDR3 bases are TGTGCCAGCCACCCGGGGGGCCAGGTTACTGAAGCTTTCTTT. Translated: CASHPGGQVTEAFF. The chain links TRBV2 to TRBJ1-1; TRBD1 is a possible D gene (6 bases). The V gene lost 8 bases and the J gene lost 5 bases, with 18 bases spanning the gap. The CDR3 is 14 amino acids. Germline V gene sequence: CDR1 SNHLY, CDR2 FYNNEI.

The chain uses TRBV2 and TRBJ2-3; a possible D gene is TRBD2 (6 bases). With 6 bases removed from V and 2 bases from J, the gap between germline ends came to 9 bases. The CDR3 runs to 13 residues. The germline CDR1 and CDR2 sequences are SNHLY and FYNNEI. The CDR3 region is CASRGDFTDTQYF. The CDR3 coding sequence is TGTGCCAGCAGGGGGGACTTCACAGATACGCAGTATTTT. The full variable domain, completed using reference TRBV2 and TRBJ2-3, is EPEVTQTPSHQVTQMGQEVILRCVPISNHLYFYWYRQILGQKVEFLVSFYNNEISEKSEIFDDQFSVERPDGSNFTLKIRSTKLEDSAMYFCASRGDFTDTQYFGPGTRLTVL.

This clone showed up just a few times. CDR3 nucleotides: TGTGCCAGCAGCTCCAGTGGGGAGACTGAAGCTTTCTTT. Its translation: CASSSSGETEAFF. The chain uses TRBV3-1 (or the pseudogene TRBV3-2) and TRBJ1-1; D call uncertain. Trimming removed 5 bases at V and 5 bases at J, with 12 bases between. The CDR3 runs to 13 residues. Per germline, CDR1 LGHDT and CDR2 YNNKEL (reference sequence).

The V and J genes are TRBV5-1 and TRBJ2-5; 7 bases fit TRBD1. This CDR3 has 15 amino acids. With V trimmed by 3 bases and J by 2 bases, 7 bases remained unmatched. From germline, CDR1 is SGHRS and CDR2 YFSETQ. In nucleotides, the CDR3 is TGCGCCAGCAGCTGGCCGACAGGGATACAAGAGACCCAGTACTTC. This sequence encodes CASSWPTGIQETQYF. Drawing the rest from reference TRBV5-1 and TRBJ2-5, the complete variable domain is KAGVTQTPRYLIKTRGQQVTLSCSPISGHRSVSWYQQTPGQGLQFLFEYFSETQRNKGNFPGRFSGRQFSNSRSEMNVSTLELGDSALYLCASSWPTGIQETQYFGPGTRLLVL.

A single count supports this clone. CDR3 nucleotide sequence: TGCGCCAGCAGCTTGGCCGGGGCTGGGGCCAACGTCCTGACTTTC. Amino acid sequence: CASSLAGAGANVLTF. This sequence joins TRBV5-1 and TRBJ2-6, with D possibly TRBD2 on 5 matching bases. The V end lost 0 bases, the J end lost 2 bases, and 6 bases lay between the germline ends. This CDR3 is built from 15 residues. The germline V gene encodes CDR1 SGHRS and CDR2 YFSETQ.

V gene TRBV7-9 combines with J gene TRBJ2-3; TRBD2 agrees at 7 bases. The CDR3 sequence is 14 residues long. V was pared by 2 bases and J by 4 bases, with 3 bases of the junction left unmatched. Germline CDR1 and CDR2: SEHNR and FQNEAQ (reference sequence). The CDR3 here is CASSLIRGADTQYF. Here the CDR3 DNA reads TGTGCCAGCAGCTTAATCCGGGGGGCAGATACGCAGTATTTT.

The rearrangement links TRBV11-2 to TRBJ2-2, with TRBD2 identical over 7 bases. CDR1 and CDR2 from the germline V gene are SGHAT and FQNNGV. The CDR3 covers 16 residues. V lost 5 bases, J lost 2 bases, and 8 bases stayed unmatched. The CDR3 bases are TGTGCCAGCAGCCCACTAGGCGGGGGTAACACCGGGGAGCTGTTTTTT. It specifies CASSPLGGGNTGELFF.